This T cell receptor (beta chain) was sequenced for a study of T-cell reconstitution after alpha-beta-depleted transplantation in children. Overall study findings and caveats: Reportedly, alpha-beta T cells present about two months post-transplant originated from several hundred expanded clones of graft origin. One year after transplant, T-cell counts and diversity came mostly from newly produced T cells. Surviving recipient cells, namely T cells and thymic progenitors, were the source of high day-60 TCRbeta diversity in some patients.

Unique molecular identifiers were incorporated during preparation of the TCRbeta library. TCRdb used MiXCR to reprocess the PCR reads, holding one entry per CDR3 protein. Of about 300,000 distinct CDR3 sequences in the sample, around a tenth were seen once. This clonotype was observed many times. Its specificity is not known. Per the germline V gene, CDR1 is SQVTM and CDR2 is ANQGSEA. V lost 4 bases to trimming and J lost 3 bases, with 6 bases between them. CDR3 length: 11 amino acids. The origin of this receptor is a boy in the first two years of life with acute myeloid leukemia, due to receive a stem cell transplant. The chain uses TRBV29-1 and TRBJ1-2, with D possibly TRBD1 on 5 matching bases. This material consisted of PBMCs, taken before TCRalphabeta/CD19-depleted stem cell transplant. This CDR3 reads CSVAGYYGYTF. DNA for the CDR3: TGCAGCGTTGCAGGGTACTATGGCTACACCTTC.